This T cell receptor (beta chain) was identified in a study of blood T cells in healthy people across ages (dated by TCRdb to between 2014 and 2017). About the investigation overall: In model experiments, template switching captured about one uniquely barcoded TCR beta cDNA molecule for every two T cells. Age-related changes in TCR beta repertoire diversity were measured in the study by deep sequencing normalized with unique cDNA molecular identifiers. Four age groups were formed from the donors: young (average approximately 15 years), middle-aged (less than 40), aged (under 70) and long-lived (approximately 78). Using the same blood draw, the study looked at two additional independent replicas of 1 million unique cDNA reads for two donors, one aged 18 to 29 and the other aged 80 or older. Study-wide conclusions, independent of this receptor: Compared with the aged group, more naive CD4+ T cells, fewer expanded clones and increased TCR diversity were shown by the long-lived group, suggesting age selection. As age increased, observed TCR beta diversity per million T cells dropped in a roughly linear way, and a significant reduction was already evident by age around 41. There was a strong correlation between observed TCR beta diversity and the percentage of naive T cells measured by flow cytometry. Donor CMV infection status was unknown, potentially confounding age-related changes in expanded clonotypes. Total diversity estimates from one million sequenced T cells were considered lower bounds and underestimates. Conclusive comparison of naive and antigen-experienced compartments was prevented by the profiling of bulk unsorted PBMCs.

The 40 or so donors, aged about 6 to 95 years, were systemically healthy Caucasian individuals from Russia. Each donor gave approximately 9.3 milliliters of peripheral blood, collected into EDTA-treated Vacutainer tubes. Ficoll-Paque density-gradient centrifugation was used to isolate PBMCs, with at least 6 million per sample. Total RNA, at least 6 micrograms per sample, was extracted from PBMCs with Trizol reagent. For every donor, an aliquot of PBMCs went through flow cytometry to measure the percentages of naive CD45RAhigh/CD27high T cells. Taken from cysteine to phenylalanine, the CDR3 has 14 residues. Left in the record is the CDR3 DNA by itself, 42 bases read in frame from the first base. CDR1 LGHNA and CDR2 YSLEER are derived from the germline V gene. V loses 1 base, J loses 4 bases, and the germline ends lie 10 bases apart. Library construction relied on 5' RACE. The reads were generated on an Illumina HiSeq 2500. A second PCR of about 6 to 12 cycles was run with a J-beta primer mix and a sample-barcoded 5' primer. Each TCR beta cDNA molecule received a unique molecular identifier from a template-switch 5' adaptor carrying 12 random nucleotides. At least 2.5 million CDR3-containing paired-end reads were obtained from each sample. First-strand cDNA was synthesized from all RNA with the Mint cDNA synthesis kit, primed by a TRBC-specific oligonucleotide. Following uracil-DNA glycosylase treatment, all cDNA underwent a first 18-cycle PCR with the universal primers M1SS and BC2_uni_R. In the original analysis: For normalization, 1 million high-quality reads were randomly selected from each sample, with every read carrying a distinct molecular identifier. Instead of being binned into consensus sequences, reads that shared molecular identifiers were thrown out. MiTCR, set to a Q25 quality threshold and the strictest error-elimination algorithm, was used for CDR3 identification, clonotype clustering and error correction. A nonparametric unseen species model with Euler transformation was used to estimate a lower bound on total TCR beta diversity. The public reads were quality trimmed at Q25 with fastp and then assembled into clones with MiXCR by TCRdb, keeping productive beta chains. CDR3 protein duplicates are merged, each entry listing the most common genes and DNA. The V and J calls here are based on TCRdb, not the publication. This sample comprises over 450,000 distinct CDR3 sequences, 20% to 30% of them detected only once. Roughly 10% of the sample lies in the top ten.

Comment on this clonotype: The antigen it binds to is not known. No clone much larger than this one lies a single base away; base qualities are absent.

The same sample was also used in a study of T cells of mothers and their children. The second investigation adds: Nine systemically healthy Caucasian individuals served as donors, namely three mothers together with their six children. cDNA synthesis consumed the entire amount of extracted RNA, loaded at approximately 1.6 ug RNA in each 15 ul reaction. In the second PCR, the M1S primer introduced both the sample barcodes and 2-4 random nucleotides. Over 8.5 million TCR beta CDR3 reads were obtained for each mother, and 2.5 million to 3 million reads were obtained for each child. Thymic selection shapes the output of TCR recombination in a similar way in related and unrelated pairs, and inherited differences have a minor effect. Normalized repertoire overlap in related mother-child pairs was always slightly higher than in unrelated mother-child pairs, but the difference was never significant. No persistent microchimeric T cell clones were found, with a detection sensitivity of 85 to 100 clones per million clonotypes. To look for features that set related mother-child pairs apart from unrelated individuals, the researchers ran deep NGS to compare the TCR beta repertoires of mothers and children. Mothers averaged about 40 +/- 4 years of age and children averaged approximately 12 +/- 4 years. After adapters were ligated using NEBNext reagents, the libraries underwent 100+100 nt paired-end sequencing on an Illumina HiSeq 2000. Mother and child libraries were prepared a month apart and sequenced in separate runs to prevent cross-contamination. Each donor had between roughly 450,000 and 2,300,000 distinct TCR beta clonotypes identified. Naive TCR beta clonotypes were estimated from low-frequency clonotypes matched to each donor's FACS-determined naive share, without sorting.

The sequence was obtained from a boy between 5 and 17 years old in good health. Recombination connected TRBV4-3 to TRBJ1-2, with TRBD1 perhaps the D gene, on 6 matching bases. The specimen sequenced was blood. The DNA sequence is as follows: TGCGCCAGCAGCCAAGTACTACAGGGCTATGGCTACACCTTC. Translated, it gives CASSQVLQGYGYTF.